This TCR beta chain was identified during a study of blood T cell repertoires in COVID-19. The protocol was immunoSEQ multiplex PCR, while the TCRdb copy is restricted to in-frame clones and leaves out a portion. The profile shows fewer than 500,000 clones, around 87% of them singletons. V lost 2 bases to trimming and J lost 7 bases, with 12 bases between them. This CDR3 spans 14 amino acids. Germline V gene lookup returns CDR1 MNHEY and CDR2 SVGAGI. This TCR came from a man aged 25-40 years who had recovered from COVID-19. The gene calls are TRBV6-5 and TRBJ1-5; D might be TRBD1 (5 bases). The sample comprised PBMCs or T cells enriched from blood (not recorded which). CDR3 residues: CASSYRGFGQPQHF. The CDR3 DNA reads as TGTGCCAGCAGTTACCGGGGGTTCGGGCAGCCCCAGCATTTT.